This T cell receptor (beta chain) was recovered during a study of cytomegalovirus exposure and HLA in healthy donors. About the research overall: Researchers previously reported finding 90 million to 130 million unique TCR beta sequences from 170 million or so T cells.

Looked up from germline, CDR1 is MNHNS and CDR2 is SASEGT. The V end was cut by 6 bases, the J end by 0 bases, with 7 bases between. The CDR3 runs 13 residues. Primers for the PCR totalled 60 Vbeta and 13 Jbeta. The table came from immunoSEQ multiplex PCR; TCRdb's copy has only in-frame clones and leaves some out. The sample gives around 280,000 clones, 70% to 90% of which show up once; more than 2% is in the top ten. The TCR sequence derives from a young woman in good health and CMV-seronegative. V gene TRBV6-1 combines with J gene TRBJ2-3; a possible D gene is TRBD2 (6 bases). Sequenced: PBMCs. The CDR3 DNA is TGTGCCAGCAGCGGGGGAAGCACAGATACGCAGTATTTT. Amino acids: CASSGGSTDTQYF.